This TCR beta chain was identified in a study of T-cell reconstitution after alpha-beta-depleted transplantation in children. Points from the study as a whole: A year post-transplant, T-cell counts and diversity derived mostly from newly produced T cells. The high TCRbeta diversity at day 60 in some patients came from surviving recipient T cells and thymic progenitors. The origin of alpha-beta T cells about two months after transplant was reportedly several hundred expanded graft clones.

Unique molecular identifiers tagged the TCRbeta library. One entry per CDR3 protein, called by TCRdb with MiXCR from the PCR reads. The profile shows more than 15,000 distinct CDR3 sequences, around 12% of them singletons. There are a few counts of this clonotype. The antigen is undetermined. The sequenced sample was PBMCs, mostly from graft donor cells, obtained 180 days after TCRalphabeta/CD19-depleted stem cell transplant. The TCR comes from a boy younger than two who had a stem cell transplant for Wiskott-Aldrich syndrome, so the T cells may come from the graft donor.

The CDR3 reads CASSLGVGTSKFF. CDR3 nucleotide sequence: TGTGCCAGCAGCTTAGGGGTGGGGACTAGCAAGTTCTTC. The chain uses TRBV11-3 and TRBJ2-1; 9 bases agree with TRBD2. Trimming cost V 1 base and J 14 bases; bases outside gene matches: 6. The germline V gene has CDR1 SGHNT and CDR2 YENEEA. This CDR3 spans 13 amino acids.